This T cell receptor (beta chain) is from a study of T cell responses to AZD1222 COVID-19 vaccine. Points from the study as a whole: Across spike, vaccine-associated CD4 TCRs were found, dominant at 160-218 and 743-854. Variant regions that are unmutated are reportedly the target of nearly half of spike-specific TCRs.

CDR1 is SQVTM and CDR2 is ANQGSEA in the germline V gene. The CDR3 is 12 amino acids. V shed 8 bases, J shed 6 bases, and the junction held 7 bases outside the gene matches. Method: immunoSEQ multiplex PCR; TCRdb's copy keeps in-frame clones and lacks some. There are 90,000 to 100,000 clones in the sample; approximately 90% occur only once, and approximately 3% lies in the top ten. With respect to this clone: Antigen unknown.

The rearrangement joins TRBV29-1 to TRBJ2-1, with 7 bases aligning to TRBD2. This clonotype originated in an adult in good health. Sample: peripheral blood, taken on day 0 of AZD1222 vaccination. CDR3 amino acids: CSSRLALNEQFF. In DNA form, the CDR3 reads TGCAGCTCCCGACTAGCCCTCAATGAGCAGTTCTTC.